This entry features one T cell receptor beta chain sequence. An end of the junction does not agree with germline; a read error may underlie this. The germline V gene encodes CDR1 SGHRS and CDR2 YFSETQ. The CDR3 consists of 16 residues. This entry is derived from a study of blood T cell repertoires in COVID-19. The data were produced by immunoSEQ multiplex PCR, yet TCRdb's version contains in-frame clones alone and is incomplete. Altogether fewer than 150,000 clones are present, more than 75% being singletons, with the ten largest covering approximately 16%. Sequenced input: peripheral blood. This chain connects TRBV5-1 to TRBJ1-4, with a possible D match to TRBD1 (6 bases). This receptor was taken from a woman between 45 and 65 years old who had recovered from COVID-19. This CDR3 is CASSLRGAKTDEKLFF. Here the CDR3 DNA reads TGCGCCAGCAGCTTGCGGGGGGCGAAAACTGATGAAAAACTGTTTTTT.